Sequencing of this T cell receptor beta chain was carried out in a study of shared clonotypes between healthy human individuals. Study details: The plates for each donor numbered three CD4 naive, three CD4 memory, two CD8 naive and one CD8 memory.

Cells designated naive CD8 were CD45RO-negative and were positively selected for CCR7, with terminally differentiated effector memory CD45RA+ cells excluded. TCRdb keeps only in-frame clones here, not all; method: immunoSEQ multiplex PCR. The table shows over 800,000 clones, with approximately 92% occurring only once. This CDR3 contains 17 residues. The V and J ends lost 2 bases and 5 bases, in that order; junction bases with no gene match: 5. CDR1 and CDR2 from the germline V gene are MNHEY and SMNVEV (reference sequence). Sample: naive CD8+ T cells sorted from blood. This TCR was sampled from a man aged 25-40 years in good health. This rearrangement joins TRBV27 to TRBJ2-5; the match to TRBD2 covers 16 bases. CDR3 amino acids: CASSLGGLAGGQETQYF. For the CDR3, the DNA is TGTGCCAGCAGTTTAGGGGGACTAGCGGGAGGGCAGGAGACCCAGTACTTC.